One sample yielded the 5 T cell receptor beta chains listed below, sequenced in a study of beta chain features in type 1 diabetes. Reverse transcribing all isolated RNA meant expressed TCRB transcripts were sequenced. Using immunoSEQ multiplex PCR, the repertoire was profiled, and TCRdb retains in-frame clones only, with some absent. The sample gives 150,000 to 190,000 clones, 8.1% of which show up once; 0.65% is in the top ten. Sequenced material: central memory CD4+ T cells from blood. All receptors derive from a man aged 18 to 30 in good health.

A few counts support this clone. V and J are TRBV5-6 and TRBJ2-1; D not resolved. V was cut by 5 bases and J by 3 bases, with 6 bases left in between. There are 12 residues in the CDR3. Germline V lookup: CDR1 SGHDT, CDR2 YYEEEE. The CDR3 DNA follows: TGTGCCAGCAGGTCTAACTACAATGAGCAGTTCTTC. This gives the protein CASRSNYNEQFF.

This clone was counted many times. CDR3 sequence: CASGSFEQYF. The CDR3 coding sequence is TGTGCCAGCGGGAGCTTCGAGCAGTACTTC. The rearrangement joins TRBV7-2 to TRBJ2-7, with D possibly being TRBD2 (5 bases). V lost 8 bases, J lost 6 bases, and 8 bases lay in between. This CDR3 is 10 amino acids long. The V gene's germline CDR1 is SGHTA and CDR2 FQGNSA.

This clone was detected only a few times. This sequence joins TRBV19 and TRBJ2-1; 7 bases fit TRBD1. V was clipped by 0 bases and J by 2 bases; unmatched bases: 4. Germline V CDR1 and CDR2: LNHDA, SQIVND (reference sequence). The CDR3 contains 16 residues. CDR3 sequence: CASSIDIGTAYNEQFF. The CDR3 DNA reads as TGTGCCAGTAGTATAGATATTGGGACAGCCTACAATGAGCAGTTCTTC.

The chain joins TRBV5-4 to TRBJ2-1, with D perhaps TRBD2 (6 bases). The germline V and J ends were trimmed by 4 bases and 5 bases, with 16 bases remaining between them. CDR3 length: 15 amino acids. Germline V gene sequence: CDR1 SGHNT, CDR2 YYREEE (reference sequence). The CDR3 protein is CASSPRGSGNNEQFF. The DNA for the CDR3 is TGTGCCAGCAGCCCTCGGGGGAGCGGAAACAATGAGCAGTTCTTC.

The table lists this clone with a few counts. The V and J genes are TRBV30 and TRBJ2-1; D is uncertain. V lost 4 bases and J lost 8, with 9 bases in between. Germline V gene sequence: CDR1 GTSNPN, CDR2 SVGIG (reference sequence). The CDR3 extends over 11 amino acids. The CDR3 DNA follows: TGTGCCTGGACCTCCTTTCATGAGCAGTTCTTC. It encodes CAWTSFHEQFF.